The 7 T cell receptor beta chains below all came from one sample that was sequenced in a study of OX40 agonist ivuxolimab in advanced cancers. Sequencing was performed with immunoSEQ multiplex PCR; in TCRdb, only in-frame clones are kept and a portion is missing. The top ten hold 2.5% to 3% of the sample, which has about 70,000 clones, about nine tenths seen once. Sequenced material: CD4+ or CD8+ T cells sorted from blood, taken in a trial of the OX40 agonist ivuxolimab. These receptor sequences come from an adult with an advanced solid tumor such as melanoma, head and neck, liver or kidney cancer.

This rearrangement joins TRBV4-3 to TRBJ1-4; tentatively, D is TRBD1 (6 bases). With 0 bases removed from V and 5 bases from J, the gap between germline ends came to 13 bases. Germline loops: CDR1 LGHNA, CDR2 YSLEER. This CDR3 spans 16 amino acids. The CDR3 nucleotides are TGCGCCAGCAGCCAAGAAAAAGGGGACATCAATGAAAAACTGTTTTTT. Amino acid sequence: CASSQEKGDINEKLFF.

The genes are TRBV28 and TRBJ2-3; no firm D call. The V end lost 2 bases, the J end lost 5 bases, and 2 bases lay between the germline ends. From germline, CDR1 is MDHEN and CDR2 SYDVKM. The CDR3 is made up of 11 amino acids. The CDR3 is CASSLKDTQYF. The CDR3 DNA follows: TGTGCCAGCAGTTTAAAAGATACGCAGTATTTT.

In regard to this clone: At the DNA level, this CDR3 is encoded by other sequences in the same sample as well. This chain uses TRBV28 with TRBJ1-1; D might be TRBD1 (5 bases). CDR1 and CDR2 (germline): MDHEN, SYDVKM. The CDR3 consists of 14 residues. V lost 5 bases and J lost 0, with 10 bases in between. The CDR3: CASSRYRLNTEAFF. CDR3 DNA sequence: TGTGCCAGCAGTCGTTACAGGTTGAACACTGAAGCTTTCTTT.

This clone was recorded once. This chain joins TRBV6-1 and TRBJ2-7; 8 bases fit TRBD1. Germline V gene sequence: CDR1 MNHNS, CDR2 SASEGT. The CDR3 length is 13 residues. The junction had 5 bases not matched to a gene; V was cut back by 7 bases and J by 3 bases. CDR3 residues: CASTTGGGYEQYF. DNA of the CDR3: TGTGCCAGCACAACAGGGGGAGGCTACGAGCAGTACTTC.

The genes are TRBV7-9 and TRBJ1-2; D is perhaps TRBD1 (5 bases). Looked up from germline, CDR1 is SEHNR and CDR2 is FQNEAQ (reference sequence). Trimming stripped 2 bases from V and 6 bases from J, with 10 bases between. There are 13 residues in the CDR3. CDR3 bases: TGTGCCAGCAGCTTACCCTCAGGGAATGGCTACACCTTC. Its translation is CASSLPSGNGYTF.

The CDR3 is CASSWQRGQPQHF. The CDR3 coding sequence is TGTGCCAGCAGTTGGCAAAGGGGTCAGCCCCAGCATTTT. The chain recombines TRBV27 with TRBJ1-5; perhaps TRBD1 as D (5 bases). CDR1 and CDR2 (germline): MNHEY, SMNVEV (reference sequence). The V end was cut by 4 bases, the J end by 6 bases, with 10 bases between. The CDR3 has 13 residues.

This CDR3 reads CASSQETGRDTEAFF. DNA for the CDR3: TGCGCCAGCAGCCAAGAGACAGGGAGGGACACTGAAGCTTTCTTT. J is TRBJ1-1 and V is TRBV4-1; 7 bases are shared with TRBD1. J was trimmed by 3 bases and V by 0 bases; bases with no gene match: 4. The CDR3 sequence is 15 residues long. The germline V gene encodes CDR1 MGHRA and CDR2 YSYEKL.